The 21 T cell receptor beta chains reported below all come from one sample, sequenced in a study of molecular identifiers for immune sequencing clone quantification. MiXCR, run by TCRdb on the PCR reads, gives a single entry per CDR3 protein. The repertoire holds fewer than 350,000 distinct CDR3 sequences, about 22% seen once, with approximately 0.74% in the top ten. Sequencing was performed on naive CD8+ T cells from blood, with Jurkat cell RNA spiked in. Subset described: FACS-sorted CD8+CD4-CCR7+CD45RA+ naive T cells. These receptors were taken from a human donor in good health. Some libraries in this study had Jurkat cell RNA spiked in.

V usage is TRBV19 and J usage is TRBJ1-4; D not resolved. With 4 bases removed from V and 8 bases from J, the gap between germline ends came to 11 bases. The CDR3 totals 13 residues. Germline CDR1 and CDR2: LNHDA and SQIVND (reference sequence). CDR3 nucleotide sequence: TGTGCCAGTAGTACGACCCCTTTGGAAAAACTGTTTTTT. This gives the protein CASSTTPLEKLFF.

The chain is built from TRBV28 and TRBJ1-5, with unresolved D. The germline V gene encodes CDR1 MDHEN and CDR2 SYDVKM. V was cut by 3 bases and J by 5 bases, with 5 bases left in between. This CDR3 comprises 12 residues. CDR3 sequence reads: CASSFEDQPQHF. CDR3 DNA sequence: TGTGCCAGCAGTTTTGAGGATCAGCCCCAGCATTTT.

The CDR3 spells CASSWAPDWDEQYF. CDR3 nucleotides: TGTGCCAGCAGCTGGGCGCCCGATTGGGATGAGCAGTACTTC. This chain connects TRBV7-8 to TRBJ2-7; D not certain. V lost 4 bases and J lost 7, with 17 bases in between. The germline gives CDR1 SGHVS, CDR2 FQNEAQ. CDR3 size: 14 residues.

The chain has TRBV3-1 and TRBJ2-3; D is unresolved. The CDR3 contains 14 residues. The germline CDR1 and CDR2 sequences are LGHDT and YNNKEL (reference sequence). The V end lost 0 bases, the J end lost 4 bases, and 8 bases lay between the germline ends. The CDR3 sequence: CASSQEEGPDTQYF. In nucleotides, the CDR3 is TGTGCCAGCAGCCAAGAAGAAGGGCCAGATACGCAGTATTTT.

The chain combines TRBV24-1 with TRBJ1-5; 10 nucleotides align to TRBD1. Losses at the gene ends were 4 bases for V and 4 bases for J; bases not matched to a gene: 18. This CDR3 has 20 residues. CDR1 is KGHDR, CDR2 SFDVKD, per germline. This CDR3 is CATSDYPGQGTSKCNQPQHF. The CDR3 nucleotides read TGTGCCACCAGTGACTATCCGGGACAGGGGACGTCTAAATGTAATCAGCCCCAGCATTTT.

This clonotype was found once. Given a much more abundant clone one base away, this may be a read error. The chain employs TRBV24-1 and TRBJ2-3; D ambiguous. Germline values: CDR1 KGHDR, CDR2 SFDVKD. The CDR3 is 14 residues long. The CDR3 DNA is TGTGCCACCAGAGATTCCGGTAGCACAGATACGCAGTATTTT. It translates to CATRDSGSTDTQYF.

This clonotype has ten or more counts. The genes are TRBV13 and TRBJ2-3; tentatively, D is TRBD1 or TRBD2 (5 bases each). The CDR3 covers 14 residues. Germline assignment: CDR1 PRHDT and CDR2 FYEKMQ (reference sequence). V lost 5 bases and J lost 5, with 14 bases in between. The CDR3 region has the DNA TGTGCCAGCAGCCCTCGCTGGGGGAGAGATACGCAGTATTTT. Protein product: CASSPRWGRDTQYF. The whole variable domain, remainder taken from reference TRBV13 and TRBJ2-3, is AAGVIQSPRHLIKEKRETATLKCYPIPRHDTVYWYQQGPGQDPQFLISFYEKMQSDKGSIPDRFSAQQFSDYHSELNMSSLELGDSALYFCASSPRWGRDTQYFGPGTRLTVL.

The chain links TRBV6-5 to TRBJ2-7; a weak D match, TRBD1 (6 bases). The CDR3 contains 14 residues. Trimming removed 2 bases from V and 2 bases from J, with 10 bases in between. Germline V gene sequence: CDR1 MNHEY, CDR2 SVGAGI. CDR3 sequence: CASSYTWTAYEQYF. The CDR3 region has the DNA TGTGCCAGCAGTTACACCTGGACAGCCTACGAGCAGTACTTC.

The chain links TRBV19 to TRBJ2-3; tentative D call: TRBD1 (6 bases). Germline-derived CDR1 and CDR2 are LNHDA and SQIVND (reference sequence). Trimming stripped 9 bases from V and 0 bases from J, with 16 bases between. The CDR3 loop spans 15 amino acids. CDR3 residues: CASRKGETSTDTQYF. The CDR3 nucleotides are TGTGCCAGCCGAAAGGGGGAGACTAGCACAGATACGCAGTATTTT.

A remark on this clonotype: A read error is possible here, since a much larger clone lies one base away. This rearrangement joins TRBV6-2 or TRBV6-3 to TRBJ2-6; 10 bases align to TRBD2. This CDR3 spans 17 amino acids. Germline lookup yields CDR1 MNHEY and CDR2 SVGEGT. The CDR3 reads CASNGLAVVSGANVLPF. The CDR3, as DNA: TGTGCCAGCAATGGACTAGCGGTAGTCTCTGGGGCCAACGTCCTGCCTTTC.

The chain is built from TRBV11-2 and TRBJ2-5; tentative D call: TRBD2 (5 bases). The V gene's germline CDR1 is SGHAT and CDR2 FQNNGV. V lost 0 bases to trimming and J lost 3 bases, with 20 bases between them. The CDR3 covers 18 residues. CDR3 sequence: CASSLEAGGLSGKETQYF. CDR3 bases: TGTGCCAGCAGCTTAGAGGCCGGCGGACTGTCGGGGAAAGAGACCCAGTACTTC.

This sequence joins TRBV19 and TRBJ2-7; 9 nucleotides match TRBD1. The CDR3 is 16 amino acids. V lost 0 bases to trimming and J lost 2 bases; unmatched junction nucleotides: 5. Germline V gene data show CDR1 as LNHDA and CDR2 as SQIVND (reference sequence). The CDR3, as DNA: TGTGCCAGTAGTATAGATCGGGGACAGGGTACCTACGAGCAGTACTTC. This translates into CASSIDRGQGTYEQYF.

This clonotype has more than one count but fewer than ten. The chain links TRBV28 to TRBJ2-7, with D uncertain. Deletions cut 3 bases from V and 2 bases from J, with 17 bases between. This CDR3 is 16 amino acids long. Germline lookup yields CDR1 MDHEN and CDR2 SYDVKM. The CDR3, as DNA: TGTGCCAGCAGTTTTACCCCCCTCGGGTTAACCTACGAGCAGTACTTC. The encoded protein is CASSFTPLGLTYEQYF. Filled out from reference TRBV28 and TRBJ2-7, the complete variable domain reads DVKVTQSSRYLVKRTGEKVFLECVQDMDHENMFWYRQDPGLGLRLIYFSYDVKMKEKGDIPEGYSVSREKKERFSLILESASTNQTSMYLCASSFTPLGLTYEQYFGPGTRLTVT.

This clonotype was picked up many times. The V and J genes are TRBV5-1 and TRBJ2-3; 13 bases are a match to TRBD2. CDR1 and CDR2 from the germline V gene are SGHRS and YFSETQ. The V segment lost 7 bases and the J segment 2 bases; nucleotides outside the gene matches: 7. The CDR3 sequence is 16 residues long. The CDR3 here is CASGLGTSGATDTQYF. CDR3 nucleotides: TGCGCCAGCGGGCTGGGGACTAGCGGGGCCACAGATACGCAGTATTTT.

The chain's CDR3 is CASSSKYLEAGSTDTQYF. CDR3 DNA: TGTGCCAGCAGCTCTAAGTACCTCGAGGCTGGGAGCACAGATACGCAGTATTTT. This chain uses TRBV7-6 with TRBJ2-3; no firm D call. Looked up from germline, CDR1 is SGHVS and CDR2 is FNYEAQ. Trimming removed 4 bases from V and 0 bases from J, with 20 bases in between. This CDR3 spans 18 amino acids. Looking up the rest from reference TRBV7-6 and TRBJ2-3 gives the full variable domain: GAGVSQSPRYKVTKRGQDVALRCDPISGHVSLYWYRQALGQGPEFLTYFNYEAQQDKSGLPNDRFSAERPEGSISTLTIQRTEQRDSAMYRCASSSKYLEAGSTDTQYFGPGTRLTVL.

This clonotype was seen repeatedly, ten times or more. A junction boundary mismatches the germline segment, possibly from a read error. The chain links TRBV13 to TRBJ1-1; D remains unclear. The germline V gene has CDR1 PRHDT and CDR2 FYEKMQ (reference sequence). The CDR3 is 13 amino acids. CDR3 sequence reads: CASSPTGNAEAFF. The CDR3 nucleotides are TGTGCCAGCAGCCCCACTGGGAACGCTGAAGCTTTCTTT.

On this clonotype itself: The germline gene is not matched at one end of the junction; a read error may be the cause. This chain connects TRBV5-6 to TRBJ2-1; D may be TRBD2 (7 bases). The CDR3 totals 15 residues. The germline V gene has CDR1 SGHDT and CDR2 YYEEEE. The CDR3 coding sequence is TGTGCCAGCAGCTCAGGGGCGGGAGCCTACAATGAGCAGTGCTTC. Amino acids: CASSSGAGAYNEQCF.

For this clonotype: Just one base apart from a much larger clone, this may be a read error. V and J are TRBV28 and TRBJ2-3; D unresolved. Germline lookup yields CDR1 MDHEN and CDR2 SYDVKM. This CDR3 is built from 13 residues. The CDR3 loop reads CVSRRPLADTQYF. CDR3 bases: TGTGTCAGCCGTCGGCCCCTAGCAGATACGCAGTATTTT.

V and J are TRBV4-1 and TRBJ1-1; D remains ambiguous. CDR3 length: 14 amino acids. CDR1 and CDR2 from the germline V gene are MGHRA and YSYEKL. V lost 5 bases and J 0 bases, leaving 10 bases between the germline ends. CDR3 DNA sequence: TGCGCCAGCAGCGCAGCCCACCTGAACACTGAAGCTTTCTTT. It specifies CASSAAHLNTEAFF.

This clonotype was observed many times. J is TRBJ2-5 and V is TRBV6-1; tentatively, D is TRBD2 (5 bases). The CDR3 loop spans 17 amino acids. Trimming took 1 base from V and 4 from J, leaving 19 bases between them. Germline V gives CDR1 MNHNS, CDR2 SASEGT. The CDR3 bases are TGTGCCAGCAGTGAAGGAGGGTTCATGAGGGTCCGAGAGACCCAGTACTTC. It is translated as CASSEGGFMRVRETQYF.

The chain uses TRBV19 and TRBJ2-2; no clear D gene. Germline CDR1 and CDR2: LNHDA and SQIVND (reference sequence). The germline V and J ends were trimmed by 0 bases and 4 bases, with 24 bases remaining between them. The CDR3 runs 20 residues. Written as DNA, the CDR3 is TGTGCCAGTAGTATAGACCTACCCGCGGCGGTCATGGATAGCACCGGGGAGCTGTTTTTT. It codes for CASSIDLPAAVMDSTGELFF.